The 24 T cell receptor beta chains below were found in one sample sequenced in a study of shared clonotypes between healthy human individuals. The data were produced by immunoSEQ multiplex PCR, yet TCRdb's version contains in-frame clones alone and is incomplete. The sample records about a million clones, about 80% being singletons. The sample was memory CD4+ T cells sorted from blood. Subset denoted: CD45RA-negative fraction. Receptor source: a man aged 18 to 30 in good health.

V and J are TRBV5-4 and TRBJ2-6; D possibly corresponds to TRBD1 (6 bases). The V end lost 3 bases, the J end lost 0 bases, and 16 bases lay between the germline ends. Germline lookup yields CDR1 SGHNT and CDR2 YYREEE (reference sequence). This CDR3 has 18 residues. For the CDR3, the DNA is TGTGCCAGCAGCTCCGAAAAAACAGGGATCTCTGGGGCCAACGTCCTGACTTTC. Residues: CASSSEKTGISGANVLTF.

This clone was counted a single time. The chain uses TRBV6-5 and TRBJ2-3, with D unclear. Germline CDR1 reads MNHEY; CDR2 reads SVGAGI. Trimming removed 9 bases from V and 4 bases from J, with 14 bases in between. The CDR3 contains 13 residues. CDR3 amino acids: CASKSWVADTQYF. The CDR3 coding sequence is TGTGCCAGTAAATCCTGGGTCGCAGATACGCAGTATTTT.

The CDR3 DNA reads TGTGCCCGACAGGAGGGACCGGGCACCGGGGAGCTGTTTTTT. Protein product: CARQEGPGTGELFF. The chain recombines TRBV6-1 with TRBJ2-2; either TRBD1 or TRBD2 may supply D (6 bases each). V lost 11 bases and J 4 bases, leaving 17 bases between the germline ends. CDR1 is MNHNS and CDR2 is SASEGT in the germline V gene. The CDR3 covers 14 residues.

The gene calls are TRBV5-1 and TRBJ2-3; D is unresolved. From germline, CDR1 is SGHRS and CDR2 YFSETQ. Between the trimmed V and J ends, which lost 3 bases and 2 bases, there was a span of 4 bases. The CDR3 extends over 12 amino acids. The CDR3 bases are TGCGCCAGCAGCTCGGACACAGATACGCAGTATTTT. Amino acid sequence: CASSSDTDTQYF.

The genes are TRBV7-6 and TRBJ1-1; no firm D call. CDR1 is SGHVS and CDR2 is FNYEAQ in the germline V gene. V shed 1 base and J shed 1 base, with 7 bases lying between them. This CDR3 spans 14 amino acids. The CDR3 reads CASSLGTQNTEAFF. CDR3 sequence (DNA): TGTGCCAGCAGCTTAGGAACACAGAACACTGAAGCTTTCTTT.

The V and J genes are TRBV5-1 and TRBJ2-2; D possibly corresponds to TRBD2 (5 bases). The germline V and J ends were trimmed by 3 bases and 0 bases, with 9 bases remaining between them. The CDR3 totals 15 residues. CDR1 is SGHRS and CDR2 is YFSETQ in the germline V gene. CDR3 amino acids: CASSSTGTNTGELFF. In nucleotides, the CDR3 is TGCGCCAGCAGCTCAACCGGGACGAACACCGGGGAGCTGTTTTTT.

This clone was seen a handful of times. The V and J genes are TRBV5-6 and TRBJ2-7, with unresolved D. The CDR3 totals 14 residues. Germline-derived CDR1 and CDR2 are SGHDT and YYEEEE. Trimming pared 0 bases from V and 2 bases from J, leaving 9 bases between. The CDR3 nucleotides are TGTGCCAGCAGCTTGGGACTGAACCCCTACGAGCAGTACTTC. Its protein product is CASSLGLNPYEQYF.

The chain has TRBV6-1 and TRBJ2-7; 7 nucleotides agree with TRBD1. Germline lookup yields CDR1 MNHNS and CDR2 SASEGT. This CDR3 spans 14 amino acids. Trimming cost V 6 bases and J 0 bases; bases outside gene matches: 5. The CDR3: CASSSGQSSYEQYF. The CDR3, as DNA: TGTGCCAGCAGCTCGGGACAGAGCTCCTACGAGCAGTACTTC.

This clone was detected only a few times. The rearrangement uses TRBV4-1 and TRBJ1-5; no clear D. The germline gives CDR1 MGHRA, CDR2 YSYEKL. The V end was cut by 0 bases, the J end by 9 bases, with 9 bases between. This CDR3 has 13 residues. The CDR3 DNA reads as TGCGCCAGCAGCCAAGAAGATTCTAGGCCCCAGCATTTT. Translating gives CASSQEDSRPQHF.

The chain uses TRBV27 and TRBJ1-2; D is possibly TRBD1 (5 bases). CDR3 size: 15 residues. Germline V gives CDR1 MNHEY, CDR2 SMNVEV (reference sequence). V lost 5 bases and J lost 0, with 13 bases in between. The CDR3 bases are TGTGCCAGCAGTAAAGGGACGGAACCTAACTATGGCTACACCTTC. This sequence encodes CASSKGTEPNYGYTF.

The V call is TRBV4-1, the J call TRBJ1-2, with 7 bases matching TRBD1. The germline CDR1 and CDR2 sequences are MGHRA and YSYEKL. The CDR3 has 13 residues. With V trimmed by 3 bases and J by 5 bases, 3 bases remained unmatched. DNA for the CDR3: TGCGCCAGCAGCCAGGACAGGCGATATGGCTACACCTTC. Its protein is CASSQDRRYGYTF.

This clone is a singleton in its sample. This sequence joins TRBV30 and TRBJ2-1; D might be TRBD1 (6 bases). Germline V CDR1 and CDR2: GTSNPN, SVGIG (reference sequence). The length of the CDR3 is 14 residues. V was shortened by 5 bases and J by 5 bases, with 16 bases between the two germline ends. CDR3 sequence: CAWSGQRGHNEQFF. The CDR3 nucleotides read TGTGCCTGGTCCGGACAGCGAGGCCACAATGAGCAGTTCTTC.

The V call is TRBV2, the J call TRBJ2-5; the D is unclear. Trimming left V 7 bases short and J 2 bases short, with 8 bases between. Germline CDR1 reads SNHLY; CDR2 reads FYNNEI. This CDR3 spans 12 amino acids. The CDR3 DNA reads TGTGCCAGCAACCGGGTTCAAGAGACCCAGTACTTC. The encoded protein is CASNRVQETQYF.

The CDR3 region is CAWSGKKSSYNSPLHF. For the CDR3, the DNA is TGTGCCTGGAGTGGCAAAAAGAGCTCCTATAATTCACCCCTCCACTTT. The gene calls are TRBV30 and TRBJ1-6; D gene uncertain. Trimming removed 1 base from V and 0 bases from J, with 10 bases in between. This CDR3 contains 16 residues. Germline V gene lookup returns CDR1 GTSNPN and CDR2 SVGIG (reference sequence).

This chain uses TRBV5-1 with TRBJ1-2; TRBD1 matches at 7 bases. The CDR3 runs 13 residues. The germline V gene encodes CDR1 SGHRS and CDR2 YFSETQ. V shed 7 bases and J 0 bases; nucleotides not matched to a gene: 3. The CDR3 loop is CASWTGTNYGYTF. CDR3 sequence (DNA): TGCGCCAGCTGGACAGGCACTAACTATGGCTACACCTTC.

This clone was seen only a few times. The chain uses TRBV18 and TRBJ1-6, with D uncertain. CDR1 KGHSH and CDR2 LQKENI come from the germline V gene. The CDR3 loop spans 14 amino acids. The V end was cut by 3 bases, the J end by 6 bases, with 9 bases between. This CDR3 reads CASSPLELNSPLHF. CDR3 in DNA: TGTGCCAGCTCACCTTTAGAACTTAATTCACCCCTCCACTTT.

V and J are TRBV7-9 and TRBJ2-7, with D perhaps matching TRBD2 (5 bases). Trimming pared 8 bases from V and 0 bases from J, leaving 17 bases between. The germline CDR1 and CDR2 sequences are SEHNR and FQNEAQ (reference sequence). The CDR3 is made up of 15 amino acids. In nucleotides, the CDR3 is TGTGCCAGCGGTAGGGCGGGCACTAGCTCCTACGAGCAGTACTTC. Its protein is CASGRAGTSSYEQYF.

The chain combines TRBV19 with TRBJ1-5; tentative D call: TRBD1 (6 bases). Germline V gene lookup returns CDR1 LNHDA and CDR2 SQIVND (reference sequence). The CDR3 runs to 15 residues. Trimming took off 5 bases at V and 4 bases at J, with 15 bases between the two ends. The CDR3 region has the DNA TGTGCCAGTAGTGGACGGACAGCGAATAATCAGCCCCAGCATTTT. This codes for CASSGRTANNQPQHF.

The chain couples TRBV9 to TRBJ1-2, with a weak D call TRBD1 (5 bases). The CDR3 spans 14 residues. The V gene's germline CDR1 is SGDLS and CDR2 YYNGEE. Trimming cost V 0 bases and J 6 bases, with 12 bases left between them. CDR3 DNA sequence: TGTGCCAGCAGCGTAGCTTGGGGGTTAGATGGCTACACCTTC. Translated: CASSVAWGLDGYTF.

DNA of the CDR3: TGTGCCAGCAGCTTAGTCGTGCTATGGGGGCGGTCAAGGCGTCAGCCCCAGCATTTT. Encoded protein: CASSLVVLWGRSRRQPQHF. This chain connects TRBV7-2 to TRBJ1-5; D is possibly TRBD1 (6 bases). The CDR3 totals 19 residues. Per germline, CDR1 SGHTA and CDR2 FQGNSA. V lost 1 base and J 6 bases, leaving 25 bases between the germline ends. Full variable domain (rest looked up from reference TRBV7-2 and TRBJ1-5): GAGVSQSPSNKVTEKGKDVELRCDPISGHTALYWYRQSLGQGLEFLIYFQGNSAPDKSGLPSDRFSAERTGGSVSTLTIQRTQQEDSAVYLCASSLVVLWGRSRRQPQHFGDGTRLSIL.

The chain carries TRBV6-1 and TRBJ2-1, with 14 bases that match TRBD2. CDR3 size: 12 residues. CDR1 is MNHNS and CDR2 is SASEGT in the germline V gene. Trimming removed 10 bases from V and 10 bases from J; junction bases left unmatched: 3. For the CDR3, the DNA is TGTGCCACCCGACTAGCGGGGGGGGAGCAGTTCTTC. Translated: CATRLAGGEQFF.

V and J are TRBV7-2 and TRBJ2-3; 12 bases fit TRBD2. V shed 5 bases and J 12 bases; nucleotides not matched to a gene: 9. Germline assignment: CDR1 SGHTA and CDR2 FQGNSA. The CDR3 contains 14 residues. CDR3 nucleotide sequence: TGTGCCAGCAGCGCCGGACTAGCGGGGCCCTACCAGTATTTT. This encodes CASSAGLAGPYQYF.

The chain carries TRBV4-1 and TRBJ1-1, with D tentatively TRBD1 (5 bases). Germline V CDR1 and CDR2: MGHRA, YSYEKL. Trimming pared 0 bases from V and 2 bases from J, leaving 16 bases between. CDR3 length: 17 amino acids. CDR3 sequence: CASSQEPPEGINTEAFF. The CDR3 DNA reads TGCGCCAGCAGCCAAGAACCACCCGAGGGGATAAACACTGAAGCTTTCTTT.

V gene TRBV5-1 combines with J gene TRBJ1-5; D uncertain. Germline CDR1 is SGHRS and CDR2 is YFSETQ. The CDR3 is 15 residues long. Trimming left V 4 bases short and J 0 bases short, with 11 bases between. In DNA form, the CDR3 reads TGCGCCAGCAGCCCTGTGTGGGGTAGCAATCAGCCCCAGCATTTT. Translated: CASSPVWGSNQPQHF.